This TCR beta chain was found in a study of T cell responses to AZD1222 COVID-19 vaccine. Generated by immunoSEQ multiplex PCR, the TCRdb table keeps only in-frame clones and is missing some. The sample holds some 130,000 clones, 90% to 95% seen once. Germline-derived CDR1 and CDR2 are KGHSH and LQKENI. This CDR3 spans 15 amino acids. V gave up 2 bases and J gave up 3 bases; unmatched junction bases: 2. Study-level findings and limits: Reportedly, nearly half of unique spike TCRs recognized epitopes outside B.1.351/B.1.1.7 mutations. Across the whole spike, CD4 TCRs peaked at regions 160-218 and 743-854. Repertoire collection took place solely once the T cell response had peaked.

Comments on this clone: Its specificity is unknown.

The receptor was derived from an adult in good health. This sample comprised peripheral blood, obtained on day 0 of AZD1222 vaccination. V gene TRBV18 combines with J gene TRBJ2-3, with TRBD2 matching over 10 bases. CDR3 sequence reads: CASSPASGGTDTQYF. The CDR3 DNA reads as TGTGCCAGCTCACCAGCTAGCGGGGGAACAGATACGCAGTATTTT.